This TCR beta chain was captured in a study of cytomegalovirus exposure and HLA in healthy donors (dated by TCRdb to the late 2010s). With respect to the entire study: In an earlier analysis of several hundred of the donors, 276 Gb of sequence data and 90 million to 120 million unique TCR beta sequences from 150 million to 200 million T cells were reported. Rather than using new phenotypic data, the later analysis identified candidate immune exposures from TCR beta sequences and from how often those sequences occurred across donors. The study profiled the T cell repertoires of hundreds of subjects by immunosequencing and related them to cytomegalovirus serostatus. A handful of DR-DQ haplotypes were treated as single units for association and clustering because of strong linkage in the cohort. Besides the first cohort of approximately 710 subjects, a separate validation cohort made up of over 100 different subjects was used. Donor age, sex, ethnicity and CMV serostatus were compiled alongside the repertoire data. Of the approximately 400 genotyped donors, 65% to 90% fell in the genetic ancestry cluster associated with self-reported Caucasian donors. Every repertoire in the discovery cohort had been generated on one and the same sequencing platform. Roughly 320 gigabases of sequencing data and 91 million or so unique TCR sequences made up an early release that covered approximately 700 HLA-typed donors. In an earlier analysis of a few hundred of the donors, high-throughput TCR beta sequencing was used to judge whether each TCR beta V gene segment behaved as functional or pseudogenic. In a later analysis, previously published TCR beta repertoires from 666 donors were re-analyzed and high-resolution HLA genotyping was added so that TCR occurrence patterns could be studied. A later genetic analysis used genome-wide SNP genotypes for about three fifths of the 666 donors, treating that subset as a discovery cohort. The aim of the study was to test whether cataloging public T cell receptors could identify signatures of past pathogen exposure. Among 300 to 500 genotyped donors of the cohort, an average of around 250,000 unique TCR beta nucleotide sequences was sequenced per donor, of which approximately 18% were non-productive. To predict cytomegalovirus infection status, the study brought together high-throughput TCR immunosequencing, statistical association of individual TCRs with disease status, and machine learning. Typing coverage differed by locus: A, B, C, DRB1 and DQB1 were typed in roughly 629-640 donors, DQA1 in 500 to 550, DPA1 in some 610, and DPB1 in just under 490. Both class I and class II loci were covered by HLA typing, at four-digit resolution.

As to this clone: The target of this receptor is not known. No qualities accompany the bases; no much larger clone lies one base away.

Libraries came from the immunoSEQ multiplex PCR assay. For the multiplex PCR, a mixture combining 60 forward primers for TCR Vbeta segments and 13 reverse primers for TCR Jbeta segments was used. Amplification of the CDR3 region of rearranged TCR beta genes was performed with a multiplex PCR assay on genomic DNA. The Illumina HiSeq System was used to sequence the amplified TCR beta libraries as 87-base-pair reads. For the original study's pipeline: Across the roughly 670 repertoires, a later analysis counted tens of millions of unique TCR beta chains, 9.5 million to 13 million of which were shared by at least two donors. Raw reads were error-corrected and collapsed into unique sequences with a nearest-neighbor algorithm that merged closely related sequences to remove PCR and sequencing errors. Alignment of CDR3 sequences to IMGT reference sequences was used to assign V, D and J gene segments. For a sequence to be retained, a match of at least six nucleotides to both a V gene segment and a J gene segment was required. Rearrangements were classified as productive when the CDR3 lacked stop codons and remained in frame with V and J, and all other rearrangements were classified as non-productive. CDR3 was defined by IMGT convention, running from the second conserved V-encoded cysteine to the conserved J-encoded phenylalanine. In an earlier analysis of 550 to 650 of the donors, sequences lacking an unambiguous match to a single V gene segment were excluded. An earlier analysis of fewer than 650 of the donors classified V segments as functional when productive rearrangements were above 56.7% and as segregating when the standard deviation between donors was above 5%. To diagnose cytomegalovirus status from the catalog of TCR beta chain sequences, a statistical classification framework was built. In a later analysis, TCR nucleotide sequences were compared against IMGT/GENE-DB human TR gene sequences so that V and J genes could be assigned. A later analysis assigned CDR3 sequences and most-parsimonious VDJ recombination scenarios with the TCRdist pipeline. A later analysis defined each TCR beta chain by its CDR3 amino acid sequence plus V-gene family, and excluded reads lacking a unique V-gene family. To address suspected cross-contamination and a sequencing artifact, a later analysis removed under 600 highly shared, low-generation-probability nucleotide sequences. In a later analysis, a clonal expansion index for each public chain was calculated from normalized within-repertoire ranks of inferred template counts. A later analysis computed generation probabilities with a VDJ recombination model fitted to out-of-frame rearrangements, and checked the results against IGoR. In a later analysis, hypergeometric tests were used to score TCR-TCR, TCR-HLA and TCR-CMV co-occurrence, with a repertoire-size bias correction applied to TCR pairs. False discovery rates were estimated in a later analysis by permuting HLA or CMV assignments 20 times. In a later analysis, co-occurring TCRs were grouped using DBSCAN, and TCRdist sequence similarity was added for clustering within HLA-allele-positive subsets. Repertoires with fewer than 30,000 or more than 120,000 public chains were left out of co-occurrence clustering, as were five repertoires with anomalous nucleotide sharing. This is the immuneACCESS table as TCRdb keeps it, with only in-frame sequences that have V and J called. A part of the clones is gone; compared with another copy, unresolved V genes explain less than half, and the rest is unexplained. From that table come the V and J calls and clone size; the DNA was used to work out D and trimming. In all, the sample holds 150,000 to 200,000 clones, and roughly 77% of those were seen once. The ten biggest clones cover around 3.7% of the sample.

Paper-wide results and their limitations: According to the authors, the approach could potentially be generalized to other disease states and immunological phenotypes. A later analysis found that TCR association rates varied across HLA loci, with DRB1 alleles showing the most associated TCRs and HLA-C alleles the fewest. According to a later genetic analysis, donors in an Asian-associated ancestry cluster had fewer N-insertions in productive TCRs than the roughly 700-donor mean. Because HLA typing was missing for some donors at each locus, association tests included only the typed subset. In a later analysis, several top co-occurrence clusters were reported to appear linked to parvovirus B19, influenza, CMV and Epstein-Barr virus. In an earlier analysis of 587 of the donors, most TCR beta V segments were observed in productive rearrangements about 90% or about 30% of the time, broadly matching IMGT annotations. When HLA alleles, especially DR and DQ, strongly co-occurred, TCR associations were difficult to assign to individual alleles. A later analysis found that HLA-associated TCR beta chains were more clonally expanded and had lower generation probabilities than equally common non-associated chains. While some public TCRs were present in many individuals, most TCR sequences turned up only very rarely across donors. A later analysis found that most CMV-associated TCR beta chains appeared HLA-restricted, with HLA associations seemingly driven largely by CMV exposure. In a later genetic analysis, a missense DCLRE1C variant was associated with V-gene and J-gene trimming of TCR beta chains, and the association was replicated in an independent cohort. Cytomegalovirus status was reported to be diagnosed by the classifier with high specificity and sensitivity in both the original and validation cohorts. In the study, roughly 160 TCR beta chains were listed as associated with cytomegalovirus. In this cohort, only TCR beta chains were sequenced, and detectable features were limited by the absence of alpha or paired-chain data. A further reported finding was that TCR beta sequences accurately predicted the HLA-A and HLA-B alleles for most subjects in the first cohort. At a false discovery rate of 0.05, a later analysis linked some 18,000 TCR beta sequences to specific HLA alleles. Linkage disequilibrium might explain the correlated functional status among segregating V segments, but an unknown experimental factor could not be excluded. The earlier analysis of approximately 590 of the donors excluded fewer than 20 rarely observed V segments, including chromosome 9 orphons, because counts were too low. Roughly uniform sequencing depth across donors was assumed in presence/absence analyses, although this assumption may not hold. The only immune exposure information available for the cohort was CMV serostatus. The sequencing pipeline was judged likely to have produced a cluster of highly shared sequence variants as a technical artifact. In vitro tests confirmed that a few of the cytomegalovirus-associated TCR beta chains recognize cytomegalovirus antigens.

In total, more than 500 healthy bone marrow donors made up the cohort. At the time of sampling, every cohort member was nominally healthy, though immune exposures that went unrecorded were likely present. The donor was CMV seropositive and belonged to the group of 250 to 300 seropositive cohort members. Every donor gave a peripheral blood sample, and the peripheral blood mononuclear cells from that sample were used for TCR beta sequencing. Genomic DNA extraction from the blood cell samples was performed with the Qiagen DNeasy Blood Extraction Kit. The sequence derives from a man aged 40-50 years in good health and CMV-seropositive. Sequenced input: PBMCs.

The nucleotide sequence reads as follows: TGTGCCTGGAGTGTCCGGGGATCCCACTCCTACGAGCAGTACTTC. The resulting protein is CAWSVRGSHSYEQYF. This sequence uses TRBV30 and TRBJ2-7, and TRBD2 may be the D gene, going by 5 matching bases. From the cysteine up to the phenylalanine, the CDR3 has a length of 15 residues. CDR3 DNA only is kept here, 45 bases in frame from base 1. In the germline V gene (reference sequence), CDR1 corresponds to GTSNPN and CDR2 to SVGIG. The V and J ends are trimmed by 0 bases and 0 bases, leaving 12 bases between them.